The 30 T cell receptor beta chains below come from one sample, sequenced in a study of radiotherapy plus CTLA-4 blockade in lung cancer. Using immunoSEQ multiplex PCR, the repertoire was profiled, and TCRdb retains in-frame clones only, with some absent. The table records around 82,000 clones, 84% of them present only once. The source material was peripheral blood, sampled from a patient treated with radiotherapy plus ipilimumab. The receptors come from a human donor with non-small cell lung cancer who had stable disease on radiotherapy plus ipilimumab.

J is TRBJ1-2 and V is TRBV2; 7 bases are a match to TRBD1. Per germline, CDR1 SNHLY and CDR2 FYNNEI. The CDR3 spans 13 residues. V lost 11 bases to trimming and J lost 2 bases; unmatched junction nucleotides: 8. The CDR3 loop reads CASGGASNYGYTF. CDR3 DNA: TGTGCCTCAGGGGGAGCTTCAAACTATGGCTACACCTTC.

The chain recombines TRBV4-2 with TRBJ2-1; 12 bases match TRBD2. The CDR3 is 14 amino acids. Trimming took 4 bases from V and 12 from J; bases not matched to a gene: 7. Germline V gene lookup returns CDR1 LGHNA and CDR2 YNFKEQ. CDR3 sequence reads: CASSLRLAGEGQFF. CDR3 nucleotide sequence: TGTGCCAGCAGCCTGAGACTAGCGGGAGAAGGGCAGTTCTTC.

This clone was observed a single time. The rearrangement links TRBV10-3 to TRBJ2-5; 11 nucleotides agree with TRBD2. The J call may be wrong; the DNA end is better matched by TRBJ2-7. CDR1 is ENHRY, CDR2 SYGVKD, per germline. The CDR3 spans 15 residues. CDR3 nucleotide sequence: TGTGCCATCAGTGAGTCAGCTAGCGGGAGGAACGAGCAGTACTTC. Translation gives CAISESASGRNEQYF.

This chain connects TRBV5-1 to TRBJ2-7; TRBD2 agrees at 8 bases. V dropped 0 bases and J dropped 6; count of bases not matched to a gene: 5. The CDR3 spans 14 residues. The germline gives CDR1 SGHRS, CDR2 YFSETQ. The CDR3 nucleotides read TGCGCCAGCAGCTTGGAGGTAGCGGGGCGCGAGCAGTACTTC. Translated, it gives CASSLEVAGREQYF. The entire variable domain, with the rest obtained from reference TRBV5-1 and TRBJ2-7, is as follows: KAGVTQTPRYLIKTRGQQVTLSCSPISGHRSVSWYQQTPGQGLQFLFEYFSETQRNKGNFPGRFSGRQFSNSRSEMNVSTLELGDSALYLCASSLEVAGREQYFGPGTRLTVT.

This clone was found once. This chain joins TRBV2 and TRBJ2-3, with TRBD2 identical over 7 bases. V gave up 6 bases and J gave up 2 bases; unmatched junction bases: 11. The CDR3 runs 16 residues. The germline V gene encodes CDR1 SNHLY and CDR2 FYNNEI. Here the CDR3 reads CASSAPGGGNTDTQYF. CDR3 DNA: TGTGCCAGCAGCGCTCCTGGGGGGGGGAACACAGATACGCAGTATTTT. The full variable domain, with the rest looked up from reference TRBV2 and TRBJ2-3, is EPEVTQTPSHQVTQMGQEVILRCVPISNHLYFYWYRQILGQKVEFLVSFYNNEISEKSEIFDDQFSVERPDGSNFTLKIRSTKLEDSAMYFCASSAPGGGNTDTQYFGPGTRLTVL.

The chain has TRBV5-4 and TRBJ1-2; D is undetermined. In germline, CDR1 is SGHNT, CDR2 YYREEE (reference sequence). The CDR3 loop spans 15 amino acids. The V and J ends lost 2 bases and 0 bases respectively, with 11 bases between them. CDR3 coding DNA: TGTGCCAGCAGCTTTAGGACGGTAGCTAACTATGGCTACACCTTC. It specifies CASSFRTVANYGYTF. Together with reference TRBV5-4 and TRBJ1-2, the CDR3 gives the full variable domain: ETGVTQSPTHLIKTRGQQVTLRCSSQSGHNTVSWYQQALGQGPQFIFQYYREEENGRGNFPPRFSGLQFPNYSSELNVNALELDDSALYLCASSFRTVANYGYTFGSGTRLTVV.

The V call is TRBV12-5, the J call TRBJ2-7; D gene unclear. The CDR3 is 12 residues long. Germline V gives CDR1 LGHNT, CDR2 FRNRAP. CDR3 sequence (DNA): TGTGCCCCAAGGACGGACTCCTACGAGCAGTACTTC. Translating gives CAPRTDSYEQYF.

The chain carries TRBV18 and TRBJ2-5; D is perhaps TRBD2 (6 bases). V lost 6 bases to trimming and J lost 9 bases, with 14 bases between them. CDR3 length equals 12 residues. Germline CDR1 is KGHSH and CDR2 is LQKENI. The CDR3 nucleotides are TGTGCCAGCTCCCCAACGCGGGACTCCCAGTACTTC. Translation: CASSPTRDSQYF. The variable domain in full, completed from reference TRBV18 and TRBJ2-5, reads NAGVMQNPRHLVRRRGQEARLRCSPMKGHSHVYWYRQLPEEGLKFMVYLQKENIIDESGMPKERFSAEFPKEGPSILRIQQVVRGDSAAYFCASSPTRDSQYFGPGTRLLVL.

The chain is built from TRBV25-1 and TRBJ1-4; D remains unclear. Germline V CDR1 and CDR2: MGHDK, SYGVNS. The length of the CDR3 is 14 residues. Deletions cut 4 bases from V and 5 bases from J, with 11 bases between. The CDR3: CASSAPQMNEKLFF. DNA for the CDR3: TGTGCCAGCAGTGCCCCGCAAATGAATGAAAAACTGTTTTTT.

The sample holds a few counts of this clone. The J gene is TRBJ2-7, the V gene TRBV27; no definite D call. V was cut by 4 bases and J by 1 base, with 11 bases left in between. This CDR3 has 14 amino acids. In germline, CDR1 is MNHEY, CDR2 SMNVEV (reference sequence). CDR3 region: CASSSFRSSYEQYF. CDR3 in DNA: TGTGCCAGCAGTTCATTCCGATCTTCCTACGAGCAGTACTTC.

V gene TRBV25-1 combines with J gene TRBJ1-2; D uncertain. The V gene lost 5 bases and the J gene lost 5 bases, with 12 bases spanning the gap. This CDR3 comprises 13 residues. The germline V gene has CDR1 MGHDK and CDR2 SYGVNS. The CDR3 coding sequence is TGTGCCAGCAGTATTGGTTCCGCATATGGCTACACCTTC. Translated: CASSIGSAYGYTF.

This clone was detected once. The V call is TRBV29-1, the J call TRBJ2-2; unclear D gene. V lost 4 bases and J 1 base, leaving 1 base between the germline ends. This CDR3 is 11 amino acids long. Germline values: CDR1 SQVTM, CDR2 ANQGSEA. The CDR3 bases are TGCAGCGTTGGGAACACCGGGGAGCTGTTTTTT. Translated: CSVGNTGELFF.

This chain joins TRBV19 and TRBJ2-7, with 8 nucleotides matching TRBD1. CDR3 size: 14 residues. Germline V gene sequence: CDR1 LNHDA, CDR2 SQIVND (reference sequence). V was clipped by 4 bases and J by 2 bases; unmatched bases: 4. Written as DNA, the CDR3 is TGTGCCAGTAGTACCCGGACAGGGACCTACGAGCAGTACTTC. This encodes CASSTRTGTYEQYF.

Comment on this clone: This CDR3 is also generated by other DNA sequences in the sample. The chain uses TRBV28 and TRBJ2-2; 8 bases are a match to TRBD2. This CDR3 region has 15 residues. J gave up 2 bases and V 3 bases, and 2 bases lay outside the gene matches. Germline lookup yields CDR1 MDHEN and CDR2 SYDVKM. Written as DNA, the CDR3 is TGTGCCAGCAGTTTTAGCGGGGCCAACACCGGGGAGCTGTTTTTT. Its translation is CASSFSGANTGELFF.

This clone was recorded only once. The J gene is TRBJ2-1, the V gene TRBV7-6, with D perhaps matching TRBD1 (5 bases). From germline, CDR1 is SGHVS and CDR2 FNYEAQ. V was shortened by 3 bases and J by 9 bases, with 18 bases between the two germline ends. The length of the CDR3 is 15 residues. CDR3 DNA sequence: TGTGCCAGCAGCTTCCAGGACACGCTTTTGTCTGAGCAGTTCTTC. Translation: CASSFQDTLLSEQFF.

The chain joins TRBV9 to TRBJ1-5, with D perhaps matching TRBD1 (6 bases). Germline CDR1 and CDR2: SGDLS and YYNGEE. Trimming cost V 2 bases and J 5 bases, with 11 bases left between them. The CDR3 sequence is 14 residues long. CDR3 nucleotide sequence: TGTGCCAGCAGCGTGGCGGCAGGGGATCAGCCCCAGCATTTT. Amino acids: CASSVAAGDQPQHF.

The rearrangement joins TRBV7-9 to TRBJ1-2; a possible D gene is TRBD1 (5 bases). Germline CDR1 SEHNR, CDR2 FQNEAQ (reference sequence). The length of the CDR3 is 15 residues. The germline V and J ends were trimmed by 5 bases and 4 bases, with 17 bases remaining between them. The CDR3 is CASSPGGTVLYGYTF. The CDR3 bases are TGTGCCAGCAGCCCCGGGGGGACCGTCCTCTATGGCTACACCTTC. The full variable domain, rest sourced from reference TRBV7-9 and TRBJ1-2, is DTGVSQNPRHKITKRGQNVTFRCDPISEHNRLYWYRQTLGQGPEFLTYFQNEAQLEKSRLLSDRFSAERPKGSFSTLEIQRTEQGDSAMYLCASSPGGTVLYGYTFGSGTRLTVV.

The chain employs TRBV11-1 and TRBJ2-3; 11 nucleotides line up with TRBD2. The germline V gene encodes CDR1 SGHAT and CDR2 FQDESV (reference sequence). The CDR3 is 16 amino acids. V lost 5 bases and J lost 3; bases outside the gene matches: 7. The CDR3 here is CASSLFSGGATDTQYF. The DNA for the CDR3 is TGTGCCAGCAGCCTCTTTAGCGGGGGGGCGACAGATACGCAGTATTTT.

The CDR3 sequence: CASTGTGLAGGHLSGANVLTF. The CDR3 nucleotides are TGTGCCAGTACGGGGACTGGACTAGCGGGAGGGCACCTCTCTGGGGCCAACGTCCTGACTTTC. V gene TRBV19 combines with J gene TRBJ2-6; TRBD2 agrees at 15 bases. There are 21 residues in the CDR3. The J segment lost 0 bases and the V segment lost 7 bases, leaving 13 bases of the junction unmatched. Per germline, CDR1 LNHDA and CDR2 SQIVND (reference sequence).

V and J are TRBV9 and TRBJ2-7, with D perhaps TRBD1 or TRBD2 (5 bases each). Germline CDR1 is SGDLS and CDR2 is YYNGEE. This CDR3 region has 17 residues. The germline V and J ends were trimmed by 0 bases and 6 bases, with 22 bases remaining between them. The CDR3 DNA follows: TGTGCCAGCAGCGTAGGCAGAGGGACCCTAGCAGGAAGCGAGCAGTACTTC. Protein sequence: CASSVGRGTLAGSEQYF.

The chain employs TRBV20-1 and TRBJ2-1; D not resolved. The CDR3 totals 11 residues. Germline assignment: CDR1 DFQATT and CDR2 SNEGSKA (reference sequence). V was shortened by 3 bases and J by 13 bases, with 13 bases between the two germline ends. The CDR3 bases are TGCAGTGCTAGCCGAGGTAGCAAACAGTTCTTC. Translation: CSASRGSKQFF.

V gene TRBV5-1 combines with J gene TRBJ1-4; the D gene is possibly TRBD1 (5 bases). CDR1 is SGHRS and CDR2 is YFSETQ in the germline V gene. This CDR3 is 14 amino acids long. Trimming took off 4 bases at V and 2 bases at J, with 9 bases between the two ends. The CDR3 nucleotides read TGCGCCAGCAGCCCGGGACGGACTAATGAAAAACTGTTTTTT. It translates to CASSPGRTNEKLFF.

The DNA for the CDR3 is TGTGCCAGTGGACAGCTTGGGGAGCAGTACTTC. This gives the protein CASGQLGEQYF. This rearrangement joins TRBV19 to TRBJ2-7; D perhaps matches TRBD1 (6 bases). The germline gives CDR1 LNHDA, CDR2 SQIVND (reference sequence). V was shortened by 8 bases and J by 7 bases, with 12 bases between the two germline ends. The CDR3 is 11 residues long.

V is TRBV7-3 and J is TRBJ2-7, with a tentative D call TRBD1 (5 bases). Germline V lookup: CDR1 SGHTA, CDR2 FQGTGA. Trimming removed 4 bases from V and 2 bases from J, with 12 bases in between. There are 14 residues in the CDR3. The CDR3 bases are TGTGCCAGCAGCTCGATGACAGTCACCTACGAGCAGTACTTC. This codes for CASSSMTVTYEQYF.

As regards this clone: Other nucleotide sequences in the sample specify the same CDR3. The rearrangement uses TRBV10-2 and TRBJ1-1, with D hard to call. The length of the CDR3 is 13 residues. From germline, CDR1 is WSHSY and CDR2 SAAADI. The germline V and J ends were trimmed by 6 bases and 0 bases, with 8 bases remaining between them. CDR3 bases: TGCGCCAGCAGACCAGGCATGAACACTGAAGCTTTCTTT. It encodes CASRPGMNTEAFF.

CDR3 nucleotide sequence: TGTGCCAGCAGCAAGGGACTAGCGGGAGGCCGAGGGGAGCAGTACTTC. Amino acids: CASSKGLAGGRGEQYF. The chain uses TRBV11-3 and TRBJ2-7, with 15 bases identical to TRBD2. V lost 5 bases to trimming and J lost 7 bases; unmatched junction nucleotides: 9. The CDR3 contains 16 residues. Germline CDR1 SGHNT, CDR2 YENEEA. Full variable domain (rest looked up from reference TRBV11-3 and TRBJ2-7): EAGVVQSPRYKIIEKKQPVAFWCNPISGHNTLYWYLQNLGQGPELLIRYENEEAVDDSQLPKDRFSAERLKGVDSTLKIQPAELGDSAVYLCASSKGLAGGRGEQYFGPGTRLTVT.

The CDR3 loop is CASSDVGPEQYF. CDR3 DNA sequence: TGTGCCAGCAGCGATGTTGGTCCGGAGCAGTACTTC. This chain uses TRBV9 with TRBJ2-7, with D unclear. The ends were cut back, 3 bases at V and 7 bases at J, with 11 bases in the middle. Germline CDR1 is SGDLS and CDR2 is YYNGEE. This CDR3 is built from 12 residues.

In this sample, this clone turned up once. This sequence joins TRBV28 and TRBJ2-3, with TRBD1 as a possible D gene (6 bases). Trimming took off 6 bases at V and 2 bases at J, with 15 bases between the two ends. In germline, CDR1 is MDHEN, CDR2 SYDVKM. This CDR3 spans 15 amino acids. CDR3 bases: TGTGCCAGCAGACCACCAGGGGTCCTCACAGATACGCAGTATTTT. Protein sequence: CASRPPGVLTDTQYF.

The chain employs TRBV15 and TRBJ1-2; D is possibly TRBD1 (5 bases). Germline V gene sequence: CDR1 LNHNV, CDR2 YYDKDF (reference sequence). The CDR3 spans 17 residues. Trimming removed 2 bases at V and 0 bases at J, with 16 bases between. CDR3 nucleotide sequence: TGTGCCACCAGCAGAAAGACAGATTTCAACCCTAACTATGGCTACACCTTC. Translating gives CATSRKTDFNPNYGYTF. Full variable domain (rest looked up from reference TRBV15 and TRBJ1-2): DAMVIQNPRYQVTQFGKPVTLSCSQTLNHNVMYWYQQKSSQAPKLLFHYYDKDFNNEADTPDNFQSRRPNTSFCFLDIRSPGLGDTAMYLCATSRKTDFNPNYGYTFGSGTRLTVV.

This clone has more than one count but fewer than ten. The V gene is TRBV2, the J gene TRBJ2-7; D possibly corresponds to TRBD1 (5 bases). V dropped 6 bases and J dropped 1 base, with 7 bases sitting between them. The CDR3 is 12 residues long. The germline gives CDR1 SNHLY, CDR2 FYNNEI. CDR3 residues: CASSRTSYEQYF. The CDR3 nucleotides read TGTGCCAGCAGCCGGACATCCTACGAGCAGTACTTC. The entire variable domain, with the rest obtained from reference TRBV2 and TRBJ2-7, is as follows: EPEVTQTPSHQVTQMGQEVILRCVPISNHLYFYWYRQILGQKVEFLVSFYNNEISEKSEIFDDQFSVERPDGSNFTLKIRSTKLEDSAMYFCASSRTSYEQYFGPGTRLTVT.